A selection of T cell receptor beta chains follows, all from one sample in a study of control samples from healthy donors and cancer patients. Measured with immunoSEQ multiplex PCR; TCRdb has only the in-frame clones, and not every one. The profile shows 75,000 to 100,000 clones, almost 85% of them singletons. Sequenced sample: blood. The source of these receptors is a man aged 55 to 70 in good health. Both conserved end residues are trimmed from each CDR3. Fields, in order: CDR3 protein, V gene, J gene.

CDR3 protein: ASSYSKTAIGYT
V gene: TRBV6-5
J gene: TRBJ1-2

CDR3 protein: AWSIGQGALYT
V gene: TRBV30
J gene: TRBJ1-2

CDR3 protein: ASSPQGRELF
V gene: TRBV23-1
J gene: TRBJ1-4

CDR3 protein: ASSLEGPTYNEQF
V gene: TRBV27
J gene: TRBJ2-1

CDR3 protein: ASSYSGISYNEQF
V gene: TRBV9
J gene: TRBJ2-1

CDR3 protein: ASSQPGTGLLEQY
V gene: TRBV28
J gene: TRBJ2-7

CDR3 protein: ASSTGTKQF
V gene: TRBV13
J gene: TRBJ2-1

CDR3 protein: ASSYSNLETQY
V gene: TRBV6-6
J gene: TRBJ2-5

CDR3 protein: ASSTTGYEQF
V gene: TRBV2
J gene: TRBJ2-1

CDR3 protein: ASSIKDRTPSNYGYT
V gene: TRBV19
J gene: TRBJ1-2

CDR3 protein: ASSKATQGGNTEAF
V gene: TRBV19
J gene: TRBJ1-1

CDR3 protein: AISEQIQTNTEAF
V gene: TRBV10-3
J gene: TRBJ1-1

CDR3 protein: ASSYGDSNYEQY
V gene: TRBV6-5
J gene: TRBJ2-7

CDR3 protein: ASSRDRGLPYQPQH
V gene: TRBV19
J gene: TRBJ1-5

CDR3 protein: ASSVVEGQGRTDTQY
V gene: TRBV9
J gene: TRBJ2-3

CDR3 protein: ASGLGLAGGPGETQY
V gene: TRBV12-5
J gene: TRBJ2-5

CDR3 protein: ASSNRWTGSNEQF
V gene: TRBV21-1
J gene: TRBJ2-1

CDR3 protein: ASSLEDEKLF
V gene: TRBV5-5
J gene: TRBJ1-4

CDR3 protein: ASSEAGYRNTIY
V gene: TRBV6-1
J gene: TRBJ1-3

CDR3 protein: AWSVARQNIQY
V gene: TRBV30
J gene: TRBJ2-4

CDR3 protein: ASSLGQRYEQY
V gene: TRBV5-6
J gene: TRBJ2-7

CDR3 protein: ASSYPGTAKQY
V gene: TRBV6-5
J gene: TRBJ2-7

CDR3 protein: ASSFTGEETQY
V gene: TRBV5-8
J gene: TRBJ2-5

CDR3 protein: ASSQEGTSGRAYEQY
V gene: TRBV7-9
J gene: TRBJ2-7

CDR3 protein: ASSRDYSSDTQY
V gene: TRBV7-2
J gene: TRBJ2-3

CDR3 protein: AWKGLLRDAGSGNTIY
V gene: TRBV30
J gene: TRBJ1-3

CDR3 protein: ATSIGAGGLGTQY
V gene: TRBV15
J gene: TRBJ2-5

CDR3 protein: ASSLDGGNTEAF
V gene: TRBV11-3
J gene: TRBJ1-1

CDR3 protein: ASSQDEGGNEQF
V gene: TRBV3-1/TRBV3-2
J gene: TRBJ2-1

CDR3 protein: ASSQDGFSGANVLT
V gene: TRBV3-1/TRBV3-2
J gene: TRBJ2-6

CDR3 protein: ASSPTTGVRTEAF
V gene: TRBV6-5
J gene: TRBJ1-1

CDR3 protein: ASSTVRGPGELF
V gene: TRBV19
J gene: TRBJ2-2